This TCR beta chain emerged from a study of cytomegalovirus exposure and HLA in healthy donors. A multiplex PCR was run with 60 Vbeta primers and 13 Jbeta primers. Libraries were prepared by immunoSEQ multiplex PCR; TCRdb keeps only in-frame clonotypes and omits some of them. The sample records approximately 170,000 clones, roughly 80% being singletons. V gave up 5 bases and J gave up 1 base, with 8 bases separating them. This CDR3 contains 13 residues. Germline V gene lookup returns CDR1 SGHNT and CDR2 YENEEA. The sequenced material came from PBMCs. This chain uses TRBV11-3 with TRBJ2-5; no firm D call. This TCR was sampled from a woman aged 18-30 years in good health and CMV-seronegative. This chain's CDR3 is CASSITPQETQYF. DNA of the CDR3: TGTGCCAGCAGCATTACACCCCAAGAGACCCAGTACTTC.